Presented here are 32 T cell receptor beta chains from one specimen sequenced in a study of cytotoxic CD8 clonotypes in ibrutinib-treated CLL. The repertoire was sequenced with immunoSEQ multiplex PCR; TCRdb's copy has only in-frame clones and lacks some. Of tens of thousands of clones listed, around 78% were seen once; the top ten hold around 37%. The sequencing here drew on PBMCs, taken after 24 months of ibrutinib treatment. The receptors were gathered from a human donor with chronic lymphocytic leukemia.

V and J are TRBV6-1 and TRBJ1-5; D is uncertain. Germline loops: CDR1 MNHNS, CDR2 SASEGT. V shed 3 bases and J shed 0 bases, with 9 bases lying between them. The CDR3 is 15 amino acids. CDR3 residues: CASSDRRHSNQPQHF. CDR3 sequence (DNA): TGTGCCAGCAGTGACAGGCGACATAGCAATCAGCCCCAGCATTTT.

The chain combines TRBV9 with TRBJ2-5, with TRBD2 matching over 10 bases. This CDR3 spans 15 amino acids. The ends lost 1 base at V and 5 bases at J; junction bases unmatched: 5. The V gene's germline CDR1 is SGDLS and CDR2 YYNGEE. The CDR3 region is CASSVTSGMGETQYF. The DNA for the CDR3 is TGTGCCAGCAGCGTAACTAGCGGGATGGGTGAGACCCAGTACTTC.

This chain connects TRBV6-1 to TRBJ1-1; D uncertain. The V and J ends lost 6 bases and 2 bases respectively, with 13 bases between them. Germline-derived CDR1 and CDR2 are MNHNS and SASEGT. This CDR3 region has 14 residues. The DNA of the CDR3 is TGTGCCAGCAGGATTAACAGAGGTAACACTGAAGCTTTCTTT. It codes for CASRINRGNTEAFF.

The chain combines TRBV28 with TRBJ2-2, with D perhaps TRBD1 (5 bases). Per germline, CDR1 MDHEN and CDR2 SYDVKM. The germline V and J ends were trimmed by 1 base and 0 bases, with 12 bases remaining between them. This CDR3 has 17 amino acids. Written as DNA, the CDR3 is TGTGCCAGCAGTTTATACGGCTCAGGGACGAACACCGGGGAGCTGTTTTTT. Translation gives CASSLYGSGTNTGELFF.

This clone was counted only a few times. Other nucleotide sequences from this sample produce the same CDR3. The chain uses TRBV6-5 and TRBJ2-4; D ambiguous. The CDR3 is 15 amino acids. The germline V gene has CDR1 MNHEY and CDR2 SVGAGI. Trimming removed 0 bases at V and 0 bases at J, with 6 bases between. In nucleotides, the CDR3 is TGTGCCAGCAGTTACTCGGAGTTAGCCAAAAACATTCAGTACTTC. As protein: CASSYSELAKNIQYF.

V usage is TRBV9 and J usage is TRBJ1-4; a possible D gene is TRBD1 (5 bases). Germline CDR1 is SGDLS and CDR2 is YYNGEE. The CDR3 covers 15 residues. V lost 4 bases to trimming and J lost 8 bases, with 18 bases between them. The CDR3 DNA reads TGTGCCAGCAGCCAGGGCCTAGCTCCGGAGGAAAAACTGTTTTTT. It codes for CASSQGLAPEEKLFF.

The chain recombines TRBV7-6 with TRBJ2-3; D is ambiguous. Looked up from germline, CDR1 is SGHVS and CDR2 is FNYEAQ. Deletions cut 4 bases from V and 4 bases from J, with 18 bases between. This CDR3 comprises 16 residues. The CDR3, as DNA: TGTGCCAGCAGCTACACACCGAATAGCATGGCAGATACGCAGTATTTT. It encodes CASSYTPNSMADTQYF.

The V gene is TRBV5-4, the J gene TRBJ1-3, with 8 bases lining up with TRBD1. The CDR3 has 15 amino acids. CDR1 is SGHNT, CDR2 YYREEE, per germline (reference sequence). J gave up 0 bases and V 3 bases, and 2 bases lay outside the gene matches. CDR3 sequence reads: CASSWDRNSGNTIYF. The CDR3 nucleotides are TGTGCCAGCAGCTGGGACAGGAACTCTGGAAACACCATATATTTT.

The chain recombines TRBV28 with TRBJ2-7; 11 bases agree with TRBD2. Germline assignment: CDR1 MDHEN and CDR2 SYDVKM. Unmatched junction bases numbered 2, after V lost 6 bases and J lost 1 base. The CDR3 consists of 14 residues. For the CDR3, the DNA is TGTGCCAGCAGGGTAGCGGGAGGGTCCTACGAGCAGTACTTC. Translated, it gives CASRVAGGSYEQYF.

CDR3 DNA sequence: TGTGCCAGCAGCCCCCAGACAGGGGGACTGCCGAGGACCGGGGAGCTGTTTTTT. This encodes CASSPQTGGLPRTGELFF. The V and J genes are TRBV7-9 and TRBJ2-2, with 9 bases lining up with TRBD1. CDR3 length: 18 amino acids. The ends lost 5 bases at V and 5 bases at J; junction bases unmatched: 15. Germline assignment: CDR1 SEHNR and CDR2 FQNEAQ (reference sequence). The entire variable domain, with the rest obtained from reference TRBV7-9 and TRBJ2-2, is as follows: DTGVSQNPRHKITKRGQNVTFRCDPISEHNRLYWYRQTLGQGPEFLTYFQNEAQLEKSRLLSDRFSAERPKGSFSTLEIQRTEQGDSAMYLCASSPQTGGLPRTGELFFGEGSRLTVL.

The V gene is TRBV28, the J gene TRBJ2-7; TRBD2 matches 7 bases. Looked up from germline, CDR1 is MDHEN and CDR2 is SYDVKM. This CDR3 spans 19 amino acids. V was pared by 3 bases and J by 3 bases, with 20 bases of the junction left unmatched. CDR3 in DNA: TGTGCCAGCAGTTTCCCCTTCTCTAGCGGCCATAGTCCCCGCTACGAGCAGTACTTC. It is translated as CASSFPFSSGHSPRYEQYF.

This chain joins TRBV6-5 and TRBJ2-3; 8 nucleotides agree with TRBD1. The length of the CDR3 is 14 residues. CDR1 and CDR2 (germline): MNHEY, SVGAGI. The junction had 8 bases not matched to a gene; V was cut back by 10 bases and J by 2 bases. The CDR3 sequence: CATTRQGPTDTQYF. The CDR3, as DNA: TGTGCCACCACTCGACAGGGGCCCACAGATACGCAGTATTTT.

The chain has TRBV13 and TRBJ1-2; 8 bases align to TRBD1. The V gene's germline CDR1 is PRHDT and CDR2 FYEKMQ (reference sequence). The CDR3 spans 17 residues. V shed 5 bases, J shed 6 bases, and the junction held 17 bases outside the gene matches. CDR3: CASSIAFGQGPPHGYTF. DNA for the CDR3: TGTGCCAGCAGCATCGCCTTCGGACAGGGCCCACCTCATGGCTACACCTTC.

In this sample, this clone turned up a few times. The chain recombines TRBV10-3 with TRBJ2-5; 7 nucleotides align to TRBD1. With 7 bases clipped from V and 5 bases from J, the junction kept 7 bases outside the gene matches. The CDR3 is made up of 13 amino acids. The V gene's germline CDR1 is ENHRY and CDR2 SYGVKD. The CDR3 sequence: CAIKRGGMETQYF. CDR3 DNA: TGTGCCATCAAACGAGGGGGCATGGAGACCCAGTACTTC.

This clone came up a few times. The chain recombines TRBV7-9 with TRBJ2-5; 15 nucleotides line up with TRBD2. The V gene's germline CDR1 is SEHNR and CDR2 FQNEAQ (reference sequence). V dropped 3 bases and J dropped 5; count of bases not matched to a gene: 1. The CDR3 consists of 15 residues. The CDR3, as DNA: TGTGCCAGCAGCTTTGGGACTAGCGGGAGGGAGACCCAGTACTTC. Encoded protein: CASSFGTSGRETQYF.

The chain carries TRBV9 and TRBJ1-5; 7 nucleotides match TRBD1. Germline CDR1 and CDR2: SGDLS and YYNGEE. Trimming at V came to 3 bases and at J to 5 bases, leaving 8 bases not matched to a gene. This CDR3 spans 15 amino acids. The CDR3 DNA sequence: TGTGCCAGCAGCGCTAATGCAGGGGGGGATCAGCCCCAGCATTTT. Translation: CASSANAGGDQPQHF.

In its sample, this clone was seen once. This chain links TRBV5-6 with TRBJ2-2, with D possibly matching TRBD2 (6 bases). The V end was cut by 0 bases, the J end by 7 bases, with 22 bases between. The germline gives CDR1 SGHDT, CDR2 YYEEEE. The CDR3 sequence is 18 residues long. CDR3 bases: TGTGCCAGCAGCTTGGAGATCTTTCGGGCGGGACGGAGCGGGGAGCTGTTTTTT. Translation: CASSLEIFRAGRSGELFF.

V is TRBV27 and J is TRBJ2-3; either TRBD1 or TRBD2 may supply D (5 bases each). The length of the CDR3 is 13 residues. Trimming stripped 6 bases from V and 6 bases from J, with 13 bases between. CDR1 and CDR2 from the germline V gene are MNHEY and SMNVEV (reference sequence). The CDR3 sequence is CASRDLGVDTQYF. The CDR3 DNA reads TGTGCCAGCAGGGATTTGGGGGTTGATACGCAGTATTTT.

The V and J genes are TRBV6-1 and TRBJ2-7; 8 bases are a match to TRBD2. The CDR3 covers 14 residues. J gave up 3 bases and V 6 bases, and 7 bases lay outside the gene matches. Germline V lookup: CDR1 MNHNS, CDR2 SASEGT. For the CDR3, the DNA is TGTGCCAGCAGAATTGGGCGGGGGGTCTACGAGCAGTACTTC. Residues: CASRIGRGVYEQYF.

The gene calls are TRBV14 and TRBJ2-2; D call uncertain. The germline gives CDR1 SGHDN, CDR2 FVKESK. Trimming removed 1 base from V and 7 bases from J, with 4 bases in between. The CDR3 covers 12 residues. Here the CDR3 reads CASSQGRGELFF. CDR3 DNA: TGTGCCAGCAGCCAAGGGCGCGGGGAGCTGTTTTTT.

The V and J genes are TRBV30 and TRBJ1-5, with 7 bases identical to TRBD1. This CDR3 is built from 13 residues. Germline V gene data show CDR1 as GTSNPN and CDR2 as SVGIG (reference sequence). The V gene end was trimmed by 0 bases and the J gene end by 6 bases; junction bases not matched to a gene: 2. The CDR3, as DNA: TGTGCCTGGAGTGTTACAGGGGCTCAGCCCCAGCATTTT. Protein sequence: CAWSVTGAQPQHF.

The rearrangement links TRBV2 to TRBJ1-1; D is possibly TRBD1 (5 bases). This CDR3 contains 13 residues. The germline CDR1 and CDR2 sequences are SNHLY and FYNNEI. Between the trimmed V and J ends, which lost 10 bases and 4 bases, there was a span of 16 bases. DNA of the CDR3: TGTGCCACCCAGGAAACGGGGGTCACTGAAGCTTTCTTT. This encodes CATQETGVTEAFF.

The chain recombines TRBV15 with TRBJ2-3, with no clear D. Germline CDR1 and CDR2: LNHNV and YYDKDF (reference sequence). The CDR3 consists of 17 residues. Trimming stripped 0 bases from V and 2 bases from J, with 15 bases between. The CDR3 protein is CATSRDRQSSLTDTQYF. In DNA, the CDR3 is TGTGCCACCAGCAGAGATCGGCAGAGTTCCCTCACAGATACGCAGTATTTT.

CDR3 sequence (DNA): TGTGCCTGGAGTGCACCGGGACAGTCGACCCAGTACTTC. This translates into CAWSAPGQSTQYF. The chain employs TRBV30 and TRBJ2-5; 7 bases line up with TRBD1. The CDR3 totals 13 residues. CDR1 is GTSNPN and CDR2 is SVGIG in the germline V gene (reference sequence). J was trimmed by 7 bases and V by 1 base; bases with no gene match: 6.

The V gene is TRBV13, the J gene TRBJ2-7; tentative D call: TRBD1 (6 bases). The V end was cut by 0 bases, the J end by 4 bases, with 10 bases between. There are 14 residues in the CDR3. From germline, CDR1 is PRHDT and CDR2 FYEKMQ (reference sequence). This CDR3 is CASSLGTGRYEQYF. Written as DNA, the CDR3 is TGTGCCAGCAGCTTAGGGACAGGAAGATACGAGCAGTACTTC. The variable domain in full, completed from reference TRBV13 and TRBJ2-7, reads AAGVIQSPRHLIKEKRETATLKCYPIPRHDTVYWYQQGPGQDPQFLISFYEKMQSDKGSIPDRFSAQQFSDYHSELNMSSLELGDSALYFCASSLGTGRYEQYFGPGTRLTVT.

The CDR3 DNA reads as TGCAGCACCGGGGGTGGACTAGCGGACACCGGGGAGCTGTTTTTT. Protein: CSTGGGLADTGELFF. The chain recombines TRBV29-1 with TRBJ2-2, with 10 bases aligning to TRBD2. CDR3 length equals 15 residues. V dropped 8 bases and J dropped 3; count of bases not matched to a gene: 9. Germline CDR1 and CDR2: SQVTM and ANQGSEA.

This clone was counted a few times. V is TRBV7-9 and J is TRBJ2-7; 11 nucleotides agree with TRBD2. Germline CDR1 SEHNR, CDR2 FQNEAQ (reference sequence). This CDR3 contains 15 residues. Trimming cost V 3 bases and J 0 bases; bases outside gene matches: 1. CDR3 DNA: TGTGCCAGCAGCTTTACTAGCGGGAGCTCCTACGAGCAGTACTTC. Protein sequence: CASSFTSGSSYEQYF.

The chain joins TRBV28 to TRBJ1-1, with 9 nucleotides matching TRBD1. CDR1 is MDHEN, CDR2 SYDVKM, per germline. This CDR3 has 13 residues. The trim removed 7 bases at V and 3 bases at J, leaving 3 bases unmatched. The CDR3 nucleotides read TGTGCCAGCAAACAGGGGGCAGACACTGAAGCTTTCTTT. Protein sequence: CASKQGADTEAFF.

The CDR3 region has the DNA TGTGCCAGCTCACCCTCGGCCGGGATGAACACTGAAGCTTTCTTT. It is translated as CASSPSAGMNTEAFF. The chain has TRBV18 and TRBJ1-1; unclear D gene. Germline V gene data show CDR1 as KGHSH and CDR2 as LQKENI. The germline V and J ends were trimmed by 3 bases and 0 bases, with 11 bases remaining between them. The CDR3 consists of 15 residues.

The chain combines TRBV7-2 with TRBJ1-2; D is possibly TRBD1 (6 bases). The CDR3 has 13 amino acids. V lost 7 bases and J 0 bases, leaving 9 bases between the germline ends. Germline V gives CDR1 SGHTA, CDR2 FQGNSA. Written as DNA, the CDR3 is TGTGCCAGCAAAGAGGGGGCTAACTATGGCTACACCTTC. This gives the protein CASKEGANYGYTF.

The chain has TRBV19 and TRBJ1-5; D is undetermined. The V end was cut by 5 bases, the J end by 5 bases, with 10 bases between. The CDR3 sequence is 13 residues long. Germline V lookup: CDR1 LNHDA, CDR2 SQIVND (reference sequence). The CDR3 protein is CASSFSSHQPQHF. The DNA for the CDR3 is TGTGCCAGTAGTTTCAGCAGCCATCAGCCCCAGCATTTT.

The chain links TRBV19 to TRBJ2-5; D possibly corresponds to TRBD2 (5 bases). Trimming left V 10 bases short and J 5 bases short, with 20 bases between. Per the germline V gene, CDR1 is LNHDA and CDR2 is SQIVND (reference sequence). CDR3 length: 14 amino acids. CDR3 in amino acids: CATRQRLVEETQYF. The CDR3 bases are TGTGCCACCCGTCAGCGGCTAGTTGAGGAGACCCAGTACTTC. Looking up the rest from reference TRBV19 and TRBJ2-5 gives the full variable domain: DGGITQSPKYLFRKEGQNVTLSCEQNLNHDAMYWYRQDPGQGLRLIYYSQIVNDFQKGDIAEGYSVSREKKESFPLTVTSAQKNPTAFYLCATRQRLVEETQYFGPGTRLLVL.